One T cell receptor beta chain is described in this entry. The sample is drawn from a study of blood T cell repertoires in COVID-19. The table came from immunoSEQ multiplex PCR; TCRdb's copy has only in-frame clones and leaves some out. The data contain tens of thousands of clones, roughly 80% of them seen just once; the ten biggest clones take up 18%. Sequenced material: peripheral blood. The receptor's source is a woman aged 55-69 years with acute or convalescent COVID-19.

CDR3 protein: CASSLGGLRPDTQYF. CDR3 in DNA: TGTGCCAGCAGCTTGGGTGGCTTGAGGCCAGATACGCAGTATTTT. The rearrangement links TRBV5-6 to TRBJ2-3; D unclear. Germline values: CDR1 SGHDT, CDR2 YYEEEE. The CDR3 sequence is 15 residues long. The V end lost 0 bases, the J end lost 4 bases, and 12 bases lay between the germline ends.